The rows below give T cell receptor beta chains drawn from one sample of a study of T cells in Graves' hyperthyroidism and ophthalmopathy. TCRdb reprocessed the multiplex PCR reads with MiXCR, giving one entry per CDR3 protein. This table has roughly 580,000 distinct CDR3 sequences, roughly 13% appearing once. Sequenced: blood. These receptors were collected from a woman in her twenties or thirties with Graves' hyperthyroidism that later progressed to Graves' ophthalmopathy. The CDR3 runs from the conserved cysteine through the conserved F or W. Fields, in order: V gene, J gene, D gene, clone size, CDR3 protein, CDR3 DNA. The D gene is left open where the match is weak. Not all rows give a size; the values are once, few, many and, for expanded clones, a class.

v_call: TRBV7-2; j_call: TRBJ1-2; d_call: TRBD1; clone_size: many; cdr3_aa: CASSLNLRGEGYTF; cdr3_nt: TGTGCCAGCAGCTTAAATCTCAGGGGGGAAGGCTACACCTTC
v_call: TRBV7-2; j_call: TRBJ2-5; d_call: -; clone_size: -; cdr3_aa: CASSQGAGPTGETQYF; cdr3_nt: TGTGCCAGCAGCCAAGGGGCAGGGCCGACAGGAGAGACCCAGTACTTC
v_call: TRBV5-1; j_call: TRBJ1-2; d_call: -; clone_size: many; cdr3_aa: CASSRGAGDTANYGYTF; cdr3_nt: TGCGCCAGCAGCCGAGGGGCAGGGGATACAGCTAACTATGGCTACACCTTC
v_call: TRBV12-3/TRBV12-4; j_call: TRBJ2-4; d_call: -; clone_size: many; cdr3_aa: CASSLARGPNIQYF; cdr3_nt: TGTGCCAGCAGTTTAGCGCGGGGGCCCAACATTCAGTACTTC
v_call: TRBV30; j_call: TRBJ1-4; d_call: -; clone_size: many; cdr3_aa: CAWSSLTLEKLFF; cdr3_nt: TGTGCCTGGAGTTCCCTCACCCTTGAAAAACTGTTTTTT
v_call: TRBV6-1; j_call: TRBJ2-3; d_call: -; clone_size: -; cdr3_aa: CASRDARNTQYF; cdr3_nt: TGTGCCAGCAGGGACGCTAGGAATACGCAGTATTTT
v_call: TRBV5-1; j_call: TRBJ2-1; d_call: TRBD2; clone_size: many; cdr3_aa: CASSIQTSGVYNEQFF; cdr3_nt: TGCGCCAGCAGCATACAGACTAGCGGGGTTTACAATGAGCAGTTCTTC
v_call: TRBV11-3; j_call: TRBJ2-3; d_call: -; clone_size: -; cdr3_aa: CASSVRERTDTQYF; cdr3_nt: TGTGCCAGCAGCGTCAGGGAACGCACAGATACGCAGTATTTT
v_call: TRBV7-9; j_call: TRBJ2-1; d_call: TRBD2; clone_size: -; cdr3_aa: CASSPVPGQGLAGVHNEQFF; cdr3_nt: TGTGCCAGCAGCCCTGTCCCGGGACAGGGACTAGCGGGAGTCCACAATGAGCAGTTCTTC
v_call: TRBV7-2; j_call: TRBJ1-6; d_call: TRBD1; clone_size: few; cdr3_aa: CASSYGTGGGENF; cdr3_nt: TGTGCCAGCAGCTACGGGACAGGGGGCGGAGAGAACTTT
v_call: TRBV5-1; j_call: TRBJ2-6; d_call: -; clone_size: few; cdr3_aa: CASSLEAGFDSGANVLTF; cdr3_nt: TGCGCCAGCAGCCTGGAGGCTGGATTTGACTCTGGGGCCAACGTCCTGACTTTC
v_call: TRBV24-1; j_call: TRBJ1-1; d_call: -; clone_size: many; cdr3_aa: CATSGGGGGNTEAFF; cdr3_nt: TGTGCCACCAGTGGCGGTGGGGGGGGGAACACTGAAGCTTTCTTT
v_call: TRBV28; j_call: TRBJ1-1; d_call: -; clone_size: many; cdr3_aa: CASSSGGPTDTEAFF; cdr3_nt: TGTGCCAGCAGTTCGGGCGGCCCTACCGACACTGAAGCTTTCTTT
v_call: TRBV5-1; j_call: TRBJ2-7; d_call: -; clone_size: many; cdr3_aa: CASSSTATKQYF; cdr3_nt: TGCGCCAGCAGCTCGACAGCTACGAAGCAGTACTTC